Detailed here is one T cell receptor beta chain. No cognate antigen has been identified for it. No base quality information exists; no much larger clone differs at one position. The sample belongs to a study of chemoradiotherapy in HPV16-positive cancers (dated by TCRdb to 2022 to 2024). At the level of the whole study: Candidate HPV-specific T-cell clones and common TCR motifs were defined by functional T-cell assays performed on cells from two HPV16-positive patients. Whether T-cell immunity against the HPV oncoproteins E6 and E7 changes during chemoradiotherapy and whether survival is affected by this immunity were examined in the study. Next, the candidate HPV-specific TCRs and motifs were followed in TCR repertoires from under 95 patients with HPV-related cancers.

Repertoires were sampled repeatedly over the course of chemoradiotherapy, so clonal expansion could be followed in the tumor microenvironment. Summary of the overall study and its limitations: Expansion of candidate HPV-specific clones and E7-related TCR motifs was observed in the tumor microenvironment during treatment, whereas no such expansion was observed for non-HPV-specific T cells. The functional definition of HPV-specific T cells was derived from only a couple of HPV16-positive patients, and the survival association was reported for HPV16-positive patients. Improved recurrence-free survival in HPV16-positive patients was associated with expansion of HPV-responsive T cells during chemoradiotherapy.

V lost 3 bases and J lost 0 bases; the stretch between them is 12 bases long. The CDR3 spans 15 residues, from the cysteine through the phenylalanine. Only the CDR3 portion is preserved as DNA: 45 bases, with reading frame beginning at the first base. CDR1 is given as LNHDA and CDR2 as SQIVND, both from the germline V gene (reference sequence). The library was prepared using the immunoSEQ multiplex PCR assay. TCRdb retrieved this table from immuneACCESS and kept in-frame rearrangements only. Not all clones are present; in checked studies, unresolved V genes account for under half, and no reason is known for the remainder. This sample lists several hundred clones; roughly 94% were detected once. Jointly, the top ten make up about 6.2% of the sample.

This TCR came from a human donor with HPV-associated anogenital cancer. The sequencing here drew on tumor tissue, taken from a patient who underwent chemoradiotherapy. The V and J genes are TRBV19 and TRBJ2-7, with a tentative D gene TRBD1 over 6 matching bases. CDR3 loop: CASSIAGGHSYEQYF. The nucleotides are TGTGCCAGTAGTATTGCTGGGGGCCACTCCTACGAGCAGTACTTC.